This passage covers 25 T cell receptor beta chains from one sample sequenced in a study of blood T cell repertoires in COVID-19. This table comes from immunoSEQ multiplex PCR, and its TCRdb copy is limited to in-frame clones, with some not included. The sample lists some 240,000 clones; around 90% were seen once. Sequenced material: peripheral blood. These TCRs come from an older woman with COVID-19, enrolled during active disease.

The genes are TRBV6-6 and TRBJ2-3, with 7 bases lining up with TRBD2. Germline V gene data show CDR1 as MNHNY and CDR2 as SVGAGI (reference sequence). The trim removed 5 bases at V and 8 bases at J, leaving 22 bases unmatched. The CDR3 totals 18 residues. CDR3 bases: TGTGCCAGCAGTCCCCCCGCTGGCGGGGGAACCTCCTACCTTACGCAGTATTTT. Its protein is CASSPPAGGGTSYLTQYF.

This clone was counted only a few times. The chain recombines TRBV7-3 with TRBJ1-1, with D possibly TRBD1 on 5 matching bases. In germline, CDR1 is SGHTA, CDR2 FQGTGA. Trimming removed 5 bases from V and 3 bases from J, with 16 bases in between. The CDR3 runs 15 residues. The CDR3 DNA follows: TGTGCCAGCAGCACGACAGCAGGGATAGACACTGAAGCTTTCTTT. It yields the protein CASSTTAGIDTEAFF.

The J gene is TRBJ2-7, the V gene TRBV3-1 (or the pseudogene TRBV3-2); 8 nucleotides agree with TRBD2. The V segment lost 1 base and the J segment 0 bases; nucleotides outside the gene matches: 11. CDR1 and CDR2 from the germline V gene are LGHDT and YNNKEL (reference sequence). CDR3 size: 18 residues. DNA of the CDR3: TGTGCCAGCAGCCAAGTGGCCCTATTAGCGGGGAGCTCCTACGAGCAGTACTTC. It encodes CASSQVALLAGSSYEQYF.

The CDR3 here is CASSLEGGNQPQHF. The CDR3, as DNA: TGTGCCAGCAGCTTGGAAGGGGGCAATCAGCCCCAGCATTTT. The V and J genes are TRBV5-5 and TRBJ1-5; D perhaps matches TRBD1 (5 bases). The germline V gene encodes CDR1 SGHKS and CDR2 YYEKEE (reference sequence). The CDR3 is made up of 14 amino acids. V shed 0 bases and J shed 2 bases, with 6 bases lying between them.

In this sample, this clone turned up a few times. J is TRBJ2-1 and V is TRBV5-4, with 14 bases lining up with TRBD2. This CDR3 comprises 16 residues. The germline V gene encodes CDR1 SGHNT and CDR2 YYREEE (reference sequence). Trimming cost V 4 bases and J 8 bases; bases outside gene matches: 8. DNA of the CDR3: TGTGCCAGCAGCCCCAGAGGGACTAGCGGGAGTTATGAGCAGTTCTTC. Encoded protein: CASSPRGTSGSYEQFF.

The chain has TRBV19 and TRBJ2-6; no reliable D call. With 4 bases removed from V and 0 bases from J, the gap between germline ends came to 7 bases. The CDR3 totals 15 residues. Germline loops: CDR1 LNHDA, CDR2 SQIVND (reference sequence). The CDR3 bases are TGTGCCAGTAGTACCGACTCCTCTGGGGCCAACGTCCTGACTTTC. It encodes CASSTDSSGANVLTF.

The genes are TRBV18 and TRBJ1-2; a possible D gene is TRBD1 (5 bases). The CDR3 consists of 15 residues. Germline V gives CDR1 KGHSH, CDR2 LQKENI. Trimming removed 3 bases from V and 6 bases from J, with 17 bases in between. In DNA form, the CDR3 reads TGTGCCAGCTCACCCACGGGCCAGGGCCAGCATGGCTACACCTTC. Protein: CASSPTGQGQHGYTF.

This sequence joins TRBV10-3 and TRBJ1-1, with no clear D. Trimming took 7 bases from V and 4 from J, leaving 10 bases between them. The CDR3 spans 12 residues. Germline values: CDR1 ENHRY, CDR2 SYGVKD. The CDR3: CAITGEGTEAFF. The CDR3 DNA sequence: TGTGCCATCACCGGAGAGGGCACTGAAGCTTTCTTT.

This chain connects TRBV24-1 to TRBJ2-1, with 11 bases lining up with TRBD2. The CDR3 loop spans 14 amino acids. V trimming: 10 bases; J trimming: 8 bases; junction bases outside the gene matches: 9. Germline loops: CDR1 KGHDR, CDR2 SFDVKD. In DNA, the CDR3 is TGTGCCACGATACTAGCGGGAGACGCAGATGAGCAGTTCTTC. Protein sequence: CATILAGDADEQFF.

This chain connects TRBV5-5 to TRBJ2-1, with 10 bases fitting TRBD2. Germline loops: CDR1 SGHKS, CDR2 YYEKEE (reference sequence). The V and J ends lost 6 bases and 5 bases, in that order; junction bases with no gene match: 5. This CDR3 is 14 amino acids long. This CDR3 reads CASNLGLADNEQFF. CDR3 nucleotides: TGTGCCAGCAACCTCGGACTAGCGGACAATGAGCAGTTCTTC.

V is TRBV19 and J is TRBJ2-7, with 9 positions matching TRBD1. Per germline, CDR1 LNHDA and CDR2 SQIVND (reference sequence). V was pared by 6 bases and J by 6 bases, with 6 bases of the junction left unmatched. CDR3 size: 13 residues. The DNA of the CDR3 is TGTGCCAGTAGGGGGACAGGGACGGGCGAGCAGTACTTC. Its protein is CASRGTGTGEQYF.

The chain carries TRBV11-3 and TRBJ2-5, with D unresolved. Trimming shortened V by 6 bases and J by 5 bases, and 7 bases separated the two germline ends. Germline V gene sequence: CDR1 SGHNT, CDR2 YENEEA. The CDR3 extends over 11 amino acids. CDR3 nucleotide sequence: TGTGCCAGCAGAGCCGAGGAGACCCAGTACTTC. Translated, it gives CASRAEETQYF.

This sequence joins TRBV29-1 and TRBJ2-7; 11 positions agree with TRBD2. Losses at the gene ends were 6 bases for V and 6 bases for J; bases not matched to a gene: 10. CDR3 size: 14 residues. Germline CDR1 is SQVTM and CDR2 is ANQGSEA. The CDR3, as DNA: TGCAGCGTCAAAAGGGGGACTAGCGGAGCCGAGCAGTACTTC. Encoded protein: CSVKRGTSGAEQYF.

The chain is built from TRBV28 and TRBJ2-7, with a weak D call TRBD1 (5 bases). Trimming stripped 5 bases from V and 0 bases from J, with 17 bases between. CDR3 length equals 16 residues. Germline V gene lookup returns CDR1 MDHEN and CDR2 SYDVKM. CDR3 protein: CASSPMDTWDSYEQYF. The CDR3 DNA sequence: TGTGCCAGCAGTCCAATGGACACCTGGGACTCCTACGAGCAGTACTTC.

The CDR3 loop is CASSTGNSYNEQFF. CDR3 in DNA: TGCGCCAGCAGCACGGGGAACTCCTACAATGAGCAGTTCTTC. V is TRBV5-1 and J is TRBJ2-1, with D possibly being TRBD2 (5 bases). This CDR3 has 14 residues. Looked up from germline, CDR1 is SGHRS and CDR2 is YFSETQ. V lost 4 bases and J lost 0, with 8 bases in between.

The chain combines TRBV19 with TRBJ2-1; 12 bases map to TRBD2. After removal of 5 bases from V and 9 bases from J, the junction contained 8 bases not matched to a gene. Germline values: CDR1 LNHDA, CDR2 SQIVND (reference sequence). The CDR3 totals 15 residues. The CDR3 is CASSSGTSGPGEQFF. The CDR3 bases are TGTGCCAGTAGTTCCGGGACTAGCGGGCCGGGTGAGCAGTTCTTC.

The V call is TRBV7-9, the J call TRBJ2-3; TRBD1 matches 8 bases. The CDR3 loop spans 13 amino acids. Germline lookup yields CDR1 SEHNR and CDR2 FQNEAQ (reference sequence). J was trimmed by 6 bases and V by 3 bases; bases with no gene match: 2. The CDR3 spells CASSLDRADTQYF. CDR3 bases: TGTGCCAGCAGCTTGGACAGGGCTGATACGCAGTATTTT.

This rearrangement joins TRBV24-1 to TRBJ2-2; the match to TRBD2 covers 8 bases. CDR1 KGHDR and CDR2 SFDVKD come from the germline V gene. V trimming: 9 bases; J trimming: 4 bases; junction bases outside the gene matches: 6. The CDR3 is 14 amino acids. The CDR3 nucleotides read TGTGCCACCTCACGGGGGGGCTTCACCGGGGAGCTGTTTTTT. Protein product: CATSRGGFTGELFF.

This clone was detected a few times. The chain couples TRBV29-1 to TRBJ1-1, with D maybe TRBD1 (5 bases). This CDR3 comprises 12 residues. Germline CDR1 and CDR2: SQVTM and ANQGSEA. V shed 7 bases and J shed 1 base, with 10 bases lying between them. The CDR3 nucleotides read TGCAGCGGGGGACGGTCGAACACTGAAGCTTTCTTT. It yields the protein CSGGRSNTEAFF.

This chain connects TRBV28 to TRBJ1-2; TRBD1 is a possible D gene (5 bases). The germline gives CDR1 MDHEN, CDR2 SYDVKM. V was shortened by 8 bases and J by 4 bases, with 11 bases between the two germline ends. The CDR3 spans 12 residues. The CDR3 spells CASDDDSYGYTF. The DNA for the CDR3 is TGTGCCAGCGACGACGACAGCTATGGCTACACCTTC.

The table lists this clone with a count of one. The chain couples TRBV7-8 to TRBJ1-5; D is ambiguous. CDR3 length equals 14 residues. Per germline, CDR1 SGHVS and CDR2 FQNEAQ. Trimming shortened V by 1 base and J by 7 bases, and 11 bases separated the two germline ends. The chain's CDR3 is CASSLVGTGQPQHF. The CDR3 coding sequence is TGTGCCAGCAGCTTAGTGGGAACGGGGCAGCCCCAGCATTTT.

The chain has TRBV28 and TRBJ2-7; 7 nucleotides match TRBD2. The CDR3 is made up of 15 amino acids. The V gene's germline CDR1 is MDHEN and CDR2 SYDVKM. Losses at the gene ends were 3 bases for V and 3 bases for J; bases not matched to a gene: 8. In nucleotides, the CDR3 is TGTGCCAGCAGTTTTCAGGCGGGAGTGGGCTACGAGCAGTACTTC. Protein: CASSFQAGVGYEQYF.

The chain combines TRBV4-2 with TRBJ1-2, with D uncertain. Germline assignment: CDR1 LGHNA and CDR2 YNFKEQ. V was shortened by 0 bases and J by 0 bases, with 11 bases between the two germline ends. This CDR3 has 16 residues. CDR3 amino acids: CASSQENRVPNYGYTF. The CDR3 DNA sequence: TGTGCCAGCAGCCAAGAAAACCGAGTCCCTAACTATGGCTACACCTTC.

The chain joins TRBV9 to TRBJ2-3; TRBD2 aligns across 9 bases. V shed 0 bases, J shed 3 bases, and the junction held 5 bases outside the gene matches. CDR3 length: 16 residues. Germline V lookup: CDR1 SGDLS, CDR2 YYNGEE. Here the CDR3 reads CASSVEGLAGTDTQYF. CDR3 DNA sequence: TGTGCCAGCAGCGTAGAGGGGCTAGCGGGAACAGATACGCAGTATTTT.

V gene TRBV5-1 combines with J gene TRBJ1-1, with 9 bases aligning to TRBD1. Germline V gene lookup returns CDR1 SGHRS and CDR2 YFSETQ. The CDR3 is 15 amino acids. J lost 2 bases, V lost 4 bases, and 6 bases had no gene match. CDR3 region: CASSRETGGNTEAFF. For the CDR3, the DNA is TGCGCCAGCAGCCGGGAGACAGGGGGAAACACTGAAGCTTTCTTT.